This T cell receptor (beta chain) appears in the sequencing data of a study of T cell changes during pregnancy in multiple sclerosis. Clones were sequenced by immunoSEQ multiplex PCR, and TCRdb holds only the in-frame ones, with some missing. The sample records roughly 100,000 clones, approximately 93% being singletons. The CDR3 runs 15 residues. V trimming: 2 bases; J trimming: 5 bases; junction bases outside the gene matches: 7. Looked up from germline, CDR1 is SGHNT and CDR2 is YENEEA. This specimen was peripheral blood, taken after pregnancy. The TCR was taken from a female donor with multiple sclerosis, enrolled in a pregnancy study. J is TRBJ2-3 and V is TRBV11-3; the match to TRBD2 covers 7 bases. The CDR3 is CASSLTASGLDTQYF. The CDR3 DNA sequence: TGTGCCAGCAGCTTAACTGCTAGCGGTTTAGATACGCAGTATTTT.